Sequencing of this TCR beta chain was carried out in a study of cytomegalovirus exposure and HLA in healthy donors (dated by TCRdb to the late 2010s). General notes on the study: An earlier analysis of around 600 of the donors reported 250 to 350 Gb of sequence data and some 120 million unique TCR beta sequences from about 180 million T cells. An early release covering roughly 600 HLA-typed donors comprised approximately 300 gigabases of sequencing data and tens of millions of unique TCR sequences. The genetic ancestry cluster associated with self-reported Caucasian donors included around 76% of the approximately 410 genotyped donors. The study aimed to test whether cataloging public T cell receptors could reveal signatures of past pathogen exposure. The study used immunosequencing to profile the T cell repertoires of under 700 subjects and linked those repertoires to cytomegalovirus serostatus. In addition to the first cohort of several hundred subjects, a separate validation cohort of 120 different subjects was used. The study combined high-throughput TCR immunosequencing, statistical association of individual TCRs with disease status, and machine learning to predict cytomegalovirus infection status. To study patterns of TCR occurrence, a later analysis re-analyzed previously published TCR beta repertoires from 650 to 750 donors and added high-resolution HLA genotyping. In the later analysis, no new phenotypic data were used to find candidate immune exposures; instead, reliance was placed on TCR beta sequences and their occurrence across donors. In an earlier analysis of 587 of the donors, high-throughput TCR beta sequencing was used to judge whether each TCR beta V gene segment behaved as functional or pseudogenic. Donor age, sex, ethnicity and CMV serostatus were compiled together with the repertoire data. A later genetic analysis took genome-wide SNP genotypes for about three fifths of the 666 donors and used that subset as a discovery cohort. Every discovery cohort repertoire had been produced on one sequencing platform. Class I and class II HLA loci were covered by the typing at four-digit resolution. The number of typed donors differed by locus: about 620-630 for A, B, C, DRB1 and DQB1; 522 for DQA1; some 590 for DPA1; and 450 to 480 for DPB1. A handful of DR-DQ haplotypes were handled as single units for association and clustering because linkage in the cohort was strong. Across 398 genotyped donors of the cohort, an average of about 240,000 unique TCR beta nucleotide sequences per donor were sequenced, and approximately 17% of those sequences were non-productive.

Here is what the overall study found, with its caveats: According to a later analysis, parvovirus B19, influenza, CMV and Epstein-Barr virus appeared linked to several top co-occurrence clusters. In an earlier analysis of 587 of the donors, most TCR beta V segments appeared in productive rearrangements about 87% or about 30% of the time, broadly matching IMGT annotations. This cohort had only TCR beta chains sequenced, and the lack of alpha or paired-chain data limited which features could be detected. In a later analysis, HLA-associated TCR beta chains were found to be more clonally expanded and to have lower generation probabilities than equally common non-associated chains. A total of about 150 TCR beta chains were listed by the study as associated with cytomegalovirus. When HLA alleles, especially DR and DQ, strongly co-occurred, attributing TCR associations to individual alleles was difficult. In a later analysis, some 18,000 TCR beta sequences were associated with specific HLA alleles at a false discovery rate of 0.05. A further reported finding was that TCR beta sequences accurately predicted the HLA-A and HLA-B alleles for most subjects in the first cohort. In a later analysis, the rate of TCR association differed among HLA loci, with DRB1 alleles having the most associated TCRs and HLA-C alleles having the fewest. Linkage disequilibrium might explain the correlated functional status among segregating V segments, but an unknown experimental factor could not be ruled out. The earlier analysis of almost 600 of the donors excluded approximately 17 rarely observed V segments, including chromosome 9 orphons, because counts were too low. In vitro tests confirmed that a few of the cytomegalovirus-associated TCR beta chains recognize cytomegalovirus antigens. A cluster of highly shared sequence variants was judged likely to be a technical artifact of the sequencing pipeline. Across donors, most TCR sequences were observed very rarely, whereas some public TCRs were present in many individuals. A later analysis found that most CMV-associated TCR beta chains appeared HLA-restricted, with HLA associations seemingly driven largely by CMV exposure. Cytomegalovirus status was reported to be diagnosed by the classifier with high specificity and sensitivity in both the original and validation cohorts. Presence/absence analyses assumed roughly uniform sequencing depth across donors, an assumption that may not hold. Some IMGT-functional V segments, including TRBV6-2 and TRBV6-3, could not be distinguished by the 87-base-pair reads and were therefore excluded. A later genetic analysis reported fewer N-insertions in productive TCRs among donors in an Asian-associated ancestry cluster than the roughly 620-donor mean. According to the authors, the approach could potentially be generalized to other disease states and immunological phenotypes. Immune exposure information for the cohort was limited to CMV serostatus. A later genetic analysis associated a missense DCLRE1C variant with V-gene and J-gene trimming of TCR beta chains, and an independent cohort replicated the association. Because HLA typing was unavailable for some donors at each locus, only the typed subset was used in association tests.

Library construction relied on the immunoSEQ multiplex PCR assay. A mixture of 60 forward primers for TCR Vbeta segments and 13 reverse primers for TCR Jbeta segments was used in the multiplex PCR. The CDR3 region of rearranged TCR beta genes was amplified from genomic DNA by a multiplex PCR assay. The amplified TCR beta libraries were sequenced on the Illumina HiSeq System as 87-base-pair reads. In the source study's methods: In a later analysis, 70 million to 95 million unique TCR beta chains were counted across the roughly 700 repertoires, and some 10 million of these chains were shared by at least two donors. Raw reads were error-corrected and collapsed into unique sequences by a nearest-neighbor algorithm in which closely related sequences were merged to remove PCR and sequencing errors. V, D and J gene segments were assigned by aligning CDR3 sequences to IMGT reference sequences. For a sequence to be retained, at least a six-nucleotide match to both a V gene segment and a J gene segment was required. A rearrangement was called productive if the CDR3 had no stop codons and remained in frame with V and J, and every other rearrangement was called non-productive. Following IMGT convention, CDR3 was defined as the stretch from the second conserved V-encoded cysteine up to the conserved J-encoded phenylalanine. The earlier analysis of 500 to 650 of the donors excluded any sequence lacking an unambiguous match to a single V gene segment. In an earlier analysis of about 590 of the donors, a V segment was called functional when productive rearrangements were above 56.7%, and segregating when the standard deviation between donors exceeded 5%. A statistical classification framework was developed to diagnose cytomegalovirus status using the catalog of TCR beta chain sequences. A later analysis assigned V and J genes by comparing TCR nucleotide sequences with IMGT/GENE-DB human TR gene sequences. A later analysis assigned CDR3 sequences and most-parsimonious VDJ recombination scenarios with the TCRdist pipeline. In a later analysis, every TCR beta chain was defined by the combination of its CDR3 amino acid sequence and its V-gene family, and reads without a unique V-gene family were dropped. To address suspected cross-contamination and a sequencing artifact, a later analysis removed some 620 highly shared, low-generation-probability nucleotide sequences. For each public chain, a later analysis derived a clonal expansion index from normalized ranks of inferred template counts within each repertoire. In a later analysis, generation probabilities were computed using a VDJ recombination model fitted to out-of-frame rearrangements, and the results were checked against IGoR. A later analysis scored TCR-TCR, TCR-HLA and TCR-CMV co-occurrence with hypergeometric tests, applying a repertoire-size bias correction to TCR pairs. To estimate false discovery rates, a later analysis permuted the HLA or CMV assignments 20 times. In a later analysis, co-occurring TCRs were grouped with DBSCAN, and TCRdist sequence similarity was added when clustering was performed within HLA-allele-positive subsets. Repertoires with fewer than 30,000 or more than 120,000 public chains, plus five repertoires with anomalous nucleotide sharing, were excluded from co-occurrence clustering. As stored in TCRdb, this immuneACCESS dataset retains in-frame rearrangements with V and J assigned. A fraction of the clones does not appear; measured against another copy, unresolved V genes explain less than half of the discrepancy, and the remainder lacks a known reason. D and trimming come from the DNA, and the V and J calls and clone size come from that table. For this sample the table gives 100,000 to 150,000 clones, of which roughly three quarters were detected only once. 0.94% of the sample rests with the top ten.

There are 16 amino acids in the CDR3, from cysteine to phenylalanine inclusive. Just the 48-base CDR3 DNA is kept, in frame starting at base 1. CDR1 and CDR2, per the germline V gene, are MDHEN and SYDVKM. V has 5 bases trimmed and J has 1 base trimmed; junction bases matching no gene number 4. About this clone: This clone's antigen is unknown. No much larger clonotype is one base removed from it; base qualities were not supplied.

The cohort comprised hundreds of healthy bone marrow donors. At the time of sampling, every cohort member was nominally healthy, though immune exposures that went unrecorded were likely present. The donor was CMV seronegative and belonged to the group of under 400 seronegative cohort members. A peripheral blood sample was provided by each donor, and peripheral blood mononuclear cells were used for TCR beta sequencing. Genomic DNA extraction from the blood cell samples was performed with the Qiagen DNeasy Blood Extraction Kit. Sequenced sample: PBMCs. The receptor's source is a woman aged 55-70 years in good health and CMV-seronegative. The receptor chain draws on TRBV28 and TRBJ1-6, with 8 bases in between that match TRBD1. CDR3 region: CASSGQGSSYNSPLHF. DNA sequence: TGTGCCAGCAGTGGACAGGGTAGTTCCTATAATTCACCCCTCCACTTT.